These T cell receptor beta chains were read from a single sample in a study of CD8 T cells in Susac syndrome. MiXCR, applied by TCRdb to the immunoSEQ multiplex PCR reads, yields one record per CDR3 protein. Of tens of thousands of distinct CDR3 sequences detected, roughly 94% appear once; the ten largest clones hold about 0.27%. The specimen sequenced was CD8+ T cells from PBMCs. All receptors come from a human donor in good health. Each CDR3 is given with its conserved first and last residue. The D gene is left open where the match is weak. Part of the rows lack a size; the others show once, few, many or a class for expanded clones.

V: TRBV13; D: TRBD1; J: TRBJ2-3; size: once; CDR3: CASSSQGTDTQYF; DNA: TGTGCCAGCAGCTCACAGGGGACAGATACGCAGTATTTT
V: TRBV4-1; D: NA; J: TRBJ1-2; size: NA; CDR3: CASSQLFQGTYGYTF; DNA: TGCGCCAGCAGCCAACTCTTCCAGGGGACCTATGGCTACACCTTC
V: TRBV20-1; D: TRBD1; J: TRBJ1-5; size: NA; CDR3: CSARVGRGISNQPQHF; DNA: TGCAGTGCTAGAGTAGGCAGGGGGATTAGCAATCAGCCCCAGCATTTT
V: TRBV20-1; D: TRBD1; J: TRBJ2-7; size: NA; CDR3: CSARQQGLNYEQYF; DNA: TGCAGTGCTAGACAACAGGGGTTGAACTACGAGCAGTACTTC
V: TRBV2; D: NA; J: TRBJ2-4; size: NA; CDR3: CAFLGGIAKNIQYF; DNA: TGTGCCTTCCTCGGTGGAATAGCCAAAAACATTCAGTACTTC
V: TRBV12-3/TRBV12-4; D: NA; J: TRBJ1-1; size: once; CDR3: CASSWVETEAFF; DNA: TGTGCCAGCAGTTGGGTGGAAACTGAAGCTTTCTTT
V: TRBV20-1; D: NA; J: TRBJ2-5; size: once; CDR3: CSARDFGAFQETQYF; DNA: TGCAGTGCTAGAGACTTTGGGGCGTTCCAAGAGACCCAGTACTTC
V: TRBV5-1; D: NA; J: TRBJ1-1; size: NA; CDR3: CASSLVDGMNTEAFF; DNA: TGCGCCAGCAGCTTGGTGGACGGGATGAACACTGAAGCTTTCTTT
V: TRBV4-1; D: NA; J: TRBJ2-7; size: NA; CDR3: CASSQVPANSYEQYF; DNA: TGCGCCAGCAGCCAAGTCCCGGCCAACTCCTACGAGCAGTACTTC
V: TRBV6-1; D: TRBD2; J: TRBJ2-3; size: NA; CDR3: CASKGLAEADTQYF; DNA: TGTGCCAGCAAAGGTCTAGCGGAGGCGGATACGCAGTATTTT
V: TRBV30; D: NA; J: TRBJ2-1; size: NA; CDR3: CAWSGTGGLGINEQFF; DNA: TGTGCCTGGAGCGGCACGGGCGGATTGGGAATCAATGAGCAGTTCTTC
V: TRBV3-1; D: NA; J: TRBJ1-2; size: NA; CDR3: CASSQDEWDGYTF; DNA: TGTGCCAGCAGCCAAGATGAGTGGGATGGCTACACCTTC
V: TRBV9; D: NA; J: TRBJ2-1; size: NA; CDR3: CASSAQVGGGNEQFF; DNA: TGTGCCAGCAGCGCTCAAGTTGGGGGAGGCAATGAGCAGTTCTTC
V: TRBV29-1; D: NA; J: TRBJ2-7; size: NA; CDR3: CSVAEQGYEQYF; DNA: TGCAGCGTGGCGGAGCAGGGATACGAGCAGTACTTC
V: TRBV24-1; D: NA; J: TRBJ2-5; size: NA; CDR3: CATSDPRRGRWETQYF; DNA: TGTGCCACCAGTGATCCCCGAAGGGGGAGGTGGGAGACCCAGTACTTC
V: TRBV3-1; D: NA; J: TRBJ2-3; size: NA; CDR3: CASSQDVSTFTDTQYF; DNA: TGTGCCAGCAGCCAAGACGTTTCCACATTCACAGATACGCAGTATTTT
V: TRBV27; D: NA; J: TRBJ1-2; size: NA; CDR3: CASSWSNGLYGYTF; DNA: TGTGCCAGCAGTTGGTCGAACGGGCTCTATGGCTACACCTTC
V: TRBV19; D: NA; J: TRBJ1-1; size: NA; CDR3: CAIRGLGNTEAFF; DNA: TGTGCCATTCGTGGATTAGGGAACACTGAAGCTTTCTTT
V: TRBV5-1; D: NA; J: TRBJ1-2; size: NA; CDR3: CASSGVIEEEDGYTF; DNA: TGCGCCAGCAGCGGAGTGATAGAGGAGGAAGATGGCTACACCTTC
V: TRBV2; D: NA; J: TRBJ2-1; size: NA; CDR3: CASSGLDEQFF; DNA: TGTGCCAGCAGTGGGCTGGATGAGCAGTTCTTC
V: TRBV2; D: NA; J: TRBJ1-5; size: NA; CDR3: CASWGGPLWPQHF; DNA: TGTGCCAGCTGGGGGGGACCCCTCTGGCCCCAGCATTTT
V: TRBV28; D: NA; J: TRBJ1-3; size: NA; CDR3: CASSLPRSVWNTIYF; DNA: TGTGCCAGCAGTTTGCCCCGGAGCGTATGGAACACCATATATTTT
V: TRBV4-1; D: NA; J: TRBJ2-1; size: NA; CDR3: CASSQSGSYNEQFF; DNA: TGCGCCAGCAGCCAATCTGGCTCCTACAATGAGCAGTTCTTC
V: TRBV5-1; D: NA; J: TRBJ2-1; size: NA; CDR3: CASRLGVDEQFF; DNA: TGCGCCAGCCGTTTGGGCGTGGATGAGCAGTTCTTC
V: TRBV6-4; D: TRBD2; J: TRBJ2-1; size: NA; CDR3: CASSFSGKHNEQFF; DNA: TGTGCCAGCAGTTTTAGCGGGAAGCACAATGAGCAGTTCTTC
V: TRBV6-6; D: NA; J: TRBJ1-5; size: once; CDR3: CASSFGERARNQPQHF; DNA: TGTGCCAGCAGTTTCGGTGAGAGGGCCCGCAATCAGCCCCAGCATTTT
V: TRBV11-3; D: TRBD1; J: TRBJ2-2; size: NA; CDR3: CASSATDRAHGELFF; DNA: TGTGCCAGCAGCGCTACGGACAGGGCGCACGGGGAGCTGTTTTTT
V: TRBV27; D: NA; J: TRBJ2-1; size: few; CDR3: CASSLGRNEQFF; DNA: TGTGCCAGCAGTTTAGGGCGTAATGAGCAGTTCTTC
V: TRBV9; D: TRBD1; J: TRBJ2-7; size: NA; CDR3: CASSRVGTGANEQYF; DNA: TGTGCCAGCAGCCGCGTAGGGACAGGGGCAAACGAGCAGTACTTC
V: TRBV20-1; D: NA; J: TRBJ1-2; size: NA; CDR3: CSARGGDRGGYTF; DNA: TGCAGTGCTAGAGGCGGAGACCGTGGGGGCTACACCTTC
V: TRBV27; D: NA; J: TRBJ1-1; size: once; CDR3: CASSLNRAMNTEAFF; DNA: TGTGCCAGCAGTTTGAACAGGGCTATGAACACTGAAGCTTTCTTT
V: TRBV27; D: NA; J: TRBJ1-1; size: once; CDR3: CATLSGRNTEAFF; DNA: TGTGCCACCCTTTCGGGGAGGAACACTGAAGCTTTCTTT
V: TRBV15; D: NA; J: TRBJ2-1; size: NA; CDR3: CATSRPNYNEQFF; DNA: TGTGCCACCAGCAGACCTAATTACAATGAGCAGTTCTTC
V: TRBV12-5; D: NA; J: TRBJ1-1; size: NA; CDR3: CASALTGGTEAFF; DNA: TGTGCTAGTGCTCTGACAGGAGGCACTGAAGCTTTCTTT
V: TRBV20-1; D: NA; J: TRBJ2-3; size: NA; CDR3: CSAYAGDTQYF; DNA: TGCAGTGCTTACGCGGGCGATACGCAGTATTTT
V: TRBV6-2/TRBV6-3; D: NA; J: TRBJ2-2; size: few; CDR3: CASSYPGELFF; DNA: TGTGCCAGCTCGTACCCCGGGGAGCTGTTTTTT
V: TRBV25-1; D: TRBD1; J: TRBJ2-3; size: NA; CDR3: CASSSQDRETDTQYF; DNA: TGTGCCAGCAGTTCCCAGGACAGGGAGACAGATACGCAGTATTTT